This T cell receptor (beta chain) was captured in a study of shared clonotypes between healthy human individuals. The CDR3 has 18 amino acids. V was shortened by 1 base and J by 0 bases, with 17 bases between the two germline ends. Germline V gene lookup returns CDR1 SGHAT and CDR2 FQNNGV. CD4+ cells yielded CD45RA+ naive and CD45RA-negative memory subsets. Genomic DNA of each subset was evenly split across several immunoSEQ plates. In the source study's methods: Filtering differed since immunoSEQ provided only junctions, with no quality scores. The protocol was immunoSEQ multiplex PCR, while the TCRdb copy is restricted to in-frame clones and leaves out a portion. V, J and clone size are taken as reported in that table, and D and trimming were inferred from the DNA itself. The sample contains more than 2 million clones, around 95% of which appear only once.

What was sequenced was naive CD4+ T cells sorted from blood. Subset of the sample: CD45RA+ positively selected. This chain links TRBV11-2 with TRBJ2-3; D is possibly TRBD2 (6 bases). The sequence derives from a man in his late teens or twenties in good health. The CDR3 DNA is TGTGCCAGCAGCTTAGGGGAGGCAGCACTGACTAGCACAGATACGCAGTATTTT. Its protein is CASSLGEAALTSTDTQYF.